The TCR delta chain described here comes from a study of delta chains in infants with herpesvirus infections. Study information: From birth, Ugandan infants were followed prospectively for primary CMV infection. The search targeted a public fetal Vdelta1/Vgamma8 clonotype after postnatal CMV infection.

TCR cDNA was made from PBMC RNA with gamma- and delta-chain-specific primers. TCRdb called clones from the RT-PCR reads again using CATT. The sample has about 710 delta-chain clones; roughly 12% are singletons. Germline V gene lookup returns CDR1 GEAIGNYY and CDR2 EKD. The CDR3 covers 19 residues. V shed 1 base, J shed 2 bases, and the junction held 10 bases outside the gene matches. This specimen was peripheral blood, taken at time point 2 of longitudinal follow-up. The sequence was collected from a human donor who was a Ugandan infant, either HIV-exposed or HIV-unexposed (not recorded which). The chain has TRDV2 and TRDJ3, with TRDD3 matching over 7 bases. TCRdb offers no J gene call, so here the DNA was matched to germline to obtain one. The chain's CDR3 is CACDTYWGSTPWDTRQMFF. CDR3 coding DNA: TGTGCCTGTGACACTTACTGGGGATCTACTCCCTGGGACACCCGACAGATGTTTTTC.